Following are 14 T cell receptor beta chains from one sample sequenced in a study of CXCR3-negative and CXCR3-positive naive CD8 T cells. Preparation of TRB cDNA libraries relied on 5' RACE carrying UMI labels. TCRdb derives one entry per CDR3 protein from the 5' RACE reads, leaving out DNA. Its listing shows approximately 56,000 distinct CDR3 sequences. Specimen: naive CXCR3- CD8+ T cells from blood. Subset meaning: CD45RO-CCR7+CD27+CD95- naive CD8+ T cells lacking CXCR3 (TNR3-). These receptors were taken from a human donor in good health. Some clones in this sample may be carry-over from other donors' samples.

The gene calls are TRBV20-1 and TRBJ2-3; as DNA is missing, the TRBD2 call by TCRdb cannot be tested. The CDR3 length is 17 residues. Germline values: CDR1 DFQATT, CDR2 SNEGSKA (reference sequence). The CDR3 sequence: CSARTRLAGVVTDTQYF.

The rearrangement uses TRBV29-1 and TRBJ1-1; lacking DNA, the TRBD1 call made by TCRdb goes unchecked. Looked up from germline, CDR1 is SQVTM and CDR2 is ANQGSEA. The CDR3 is 14 residues long. The CDR3 spells CSVDVGSRVTEAFF.

The chain combines TRBV15 with TRBJ2-1; TCRdb designates TRBD1, a call that cannot be tested without DNA. Per germline, CDR1 LNHNV and CDR2 YYDKDF (reference sequence). This CDR3 comprises 16 residues. The CDR3 loop is CATSGYTGGDLHEQFF.

This chain uses TRBV12-3 or TRBV12-4 with TRBJ1-1. The CDR3 contains 15 residues. CDR3 residues: CASSLVAAKNTEAFF.

The rearrangement uses TRBV29-1 and TRBJ2-1; TCRdb lists TRBD1, though no DNA is available to test this call. Germline CDR1 is SQVTM and CDR2 is ANQGSEA. CDR3 length: 15 amino acids. The CDR3: CSASDSPNPYNEQFF.

The V gene is TRBV7-2, the J gene TRBJ2-1; TCRdb gives TRBD1 as the D gene, but with no DNA this cannot be confirmed. Germline values: CDR1 SGHTA, CDR2 FQGNSA. The CDR3 has 13 amino acids. CDR3 amino acids: CASRMGRYNEQLF.

The CDR3 region is CASSLGNSPLHF. The chain employs TRBV5-5 and TRBJ1-6. Germline V gene sequence: CDR1 SGHKS, CDR2 YYEKEE (reference sequence). There are 12 residues in the CDR3.

The gene calls are TRBV6-1 and TRBJ2-3; TCRdb lists TRBD2, though no DNA is available to test this call. Per germline, CDR1 MNHNS and CDR2 SASEGT. This CDR3 has 16 amino acids. The chain's CDR3 is CASSRRTSGGTDTQYF.

The chain combines TRBV29-1 with TRBJ1-1; TCRdb's D call, TRBD1, is unchecked because there is no DNA. The CDR3 is made up of 16 amino acids. Germline V gives CDR1 SQVTM, CDR2 ANQGSEA. Here the CDR3 reads CSAIPPGGASNTEAFF.

The chain carries TRBV29-1 and TRBJ2-7; no DNA is available, so the TRBD1 call from TCRdb remains unchecked. The CDR3 totals 13 residues. CDR1 and CDR2 (germline): SQVTM, ANQGSEA. The chain's CDR3 is CSVQGGQTYEQYF.

This chain uses TRBV25-1 with TRBJ2-1; TCRdb's D gene call, TRBD1, goes unchecked for lack of DNA. Germline CDR1 and CDR2: MGHDK and SYGVNS. The CDR3 length is 13 residues. This chain's CDR3 is CASRAQGYNEQFF.

CDR3 protein: CASSLIGREETQYF. The rearrangement links TRBV28 to TRBJ2-5; as DNA is missing, the TRBD2 call by TCRdb cannot be tested. The CDR3 extends over 14 amino acids. CDR1 and CDR2 (germline): MDHEN, SYDVKM.

The chain recombines TRBV5-1 with TRBJ2-5; TCRdb picks TRBD2, but there is no DNA to check that call. The CDR3 extends over 16 amino acids. Germline CDR1 and CDR2: SGHRS and YFSETQ. The CDR3 sequence: CASSLGVGRLQETQYF.

The chain uses TRBV27 and TRBJ2-7; TCRdb gives TRBD2 as the D gene, but with no DNA this cannot be confirmed. The CDR3 spans 12 residues. The germline V gene encodes CDR1 MNHEY and CDR2 SMNVEV (reference sequence). The CDR3 protein is CASSPPGLEQYF.